This TCR beta chain was recovered during a study of T cell repertoires in cytomegalovirus infection. TCRdb reanalysed the reads using MiXCR and keeps one entry per CDR3 protein. This sample has 90,000 to 110,000 distinct CDR3 sequences, with less than 30% found just once. Details on this clonotype: The antigen remains undetermined.

V was clipped by 4 bases and J by 2 bases; unmatched bases: 12. The CDR3 consists of 17 residues. The TCR sequence derives from a human donor in good health (CMV status not recorded). Some clones in this sample may be carry-over from other donors' samples. This chain connects TRBV12-3 or TRBV12-4 to TRBJ2-3; 7 bases match TRBD2. Sequencing used CD8+ T cells from cultured PBMCs, obtained from culture after CMV antigen stimulation. The CDR3 reads CASSYYLAGVNTDTQYF. In DNA form, the CDR3 reads TGTGCCAGCAGTTACTACCTCGCGGGGGTGAACACAGATACGCAGTATTTT.